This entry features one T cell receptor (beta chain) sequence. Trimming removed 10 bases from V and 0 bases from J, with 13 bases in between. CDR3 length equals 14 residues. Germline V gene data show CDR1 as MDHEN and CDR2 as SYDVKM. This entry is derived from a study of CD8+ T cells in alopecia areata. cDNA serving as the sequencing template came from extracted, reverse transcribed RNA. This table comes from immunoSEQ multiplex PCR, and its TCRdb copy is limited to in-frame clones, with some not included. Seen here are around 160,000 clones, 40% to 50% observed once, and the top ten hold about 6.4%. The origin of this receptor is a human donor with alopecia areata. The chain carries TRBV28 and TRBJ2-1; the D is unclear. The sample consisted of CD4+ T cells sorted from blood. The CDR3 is CAIRASSSYNEQFF. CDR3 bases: TGTGCCATCCGGGCTTCCAGCTCCTACAATGAGCAGTTCTTC.